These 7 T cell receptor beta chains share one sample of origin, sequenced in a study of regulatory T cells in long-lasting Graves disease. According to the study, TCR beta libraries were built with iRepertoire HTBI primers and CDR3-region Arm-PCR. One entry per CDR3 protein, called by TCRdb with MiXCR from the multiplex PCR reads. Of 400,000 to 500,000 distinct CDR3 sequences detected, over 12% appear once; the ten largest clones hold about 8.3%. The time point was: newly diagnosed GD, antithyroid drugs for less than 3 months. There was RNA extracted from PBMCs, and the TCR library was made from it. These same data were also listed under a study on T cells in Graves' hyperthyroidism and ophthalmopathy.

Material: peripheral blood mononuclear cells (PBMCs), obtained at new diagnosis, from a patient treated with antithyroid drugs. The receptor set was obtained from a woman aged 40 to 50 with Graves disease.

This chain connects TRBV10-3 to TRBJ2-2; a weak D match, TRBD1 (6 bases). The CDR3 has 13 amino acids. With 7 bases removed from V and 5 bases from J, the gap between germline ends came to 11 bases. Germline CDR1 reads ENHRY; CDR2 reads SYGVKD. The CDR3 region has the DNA TGTGCCATCACCCCGACAGGTACCGGGGAGCTGTTTTTT. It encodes CAITPTGTGELFF.

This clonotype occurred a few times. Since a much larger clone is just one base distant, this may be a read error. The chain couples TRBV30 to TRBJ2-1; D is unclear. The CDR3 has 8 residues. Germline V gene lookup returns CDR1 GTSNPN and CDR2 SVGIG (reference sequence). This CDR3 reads CADNEQFF. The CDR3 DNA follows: TGTGCTGACAATGAGCAGTTCTTC.

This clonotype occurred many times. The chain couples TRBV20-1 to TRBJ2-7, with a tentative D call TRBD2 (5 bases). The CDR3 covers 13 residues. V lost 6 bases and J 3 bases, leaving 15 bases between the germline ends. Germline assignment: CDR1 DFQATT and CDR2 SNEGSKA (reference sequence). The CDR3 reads CSANPGIYYEQYF. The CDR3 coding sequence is TGCAGTGCAAACCCCGGGATTTACTACGAGCAGTACTTC.

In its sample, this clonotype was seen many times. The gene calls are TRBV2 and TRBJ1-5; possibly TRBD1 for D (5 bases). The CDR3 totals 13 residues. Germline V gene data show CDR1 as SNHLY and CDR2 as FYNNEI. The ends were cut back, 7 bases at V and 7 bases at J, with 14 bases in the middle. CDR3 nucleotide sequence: TGTGCCAGCAAGAGGGGCAGGGACCAGCCCCAGCATTTT. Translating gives CASKRGRDQPQHF.

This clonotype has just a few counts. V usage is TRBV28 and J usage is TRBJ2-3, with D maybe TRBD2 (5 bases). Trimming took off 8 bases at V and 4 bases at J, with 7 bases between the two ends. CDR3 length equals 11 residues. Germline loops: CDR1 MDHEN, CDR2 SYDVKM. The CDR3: CASGSADTQYF. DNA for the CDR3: TGTGCCAGCGGGAGTGCAGATACGCAGTATTTT. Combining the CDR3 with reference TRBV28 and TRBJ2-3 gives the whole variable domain DVKVTQSSRYLVKRTGEKVFLECVQDMDHENMFWYRQDPGLGLRLIYFSYDVKMKEKGDIPEGYSVSREKKERFSLILESASTNQTSMYLCASGSADTQYFGPGTRLTVL.

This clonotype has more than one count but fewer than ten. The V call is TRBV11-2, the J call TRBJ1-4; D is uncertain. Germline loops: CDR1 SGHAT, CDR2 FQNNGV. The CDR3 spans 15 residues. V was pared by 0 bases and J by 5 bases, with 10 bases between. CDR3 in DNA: TGTGCCAGCAGCTTAGAGACCCAGCCGAATGAAAAACTGTTTTTT. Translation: CASSLETQPNEKLFF.

CDR3 loop: CASSEYGTETGELFF. The CDR3 nucleotides are TGTGCCAGCAGTGAATATGGCACAGAAACCGGGGAGCTGTTTTTT. The chain has TRBV25-1 and TRBJ2-2; D is unresolved. V gave up 0 bases and J gave up 5 bases, with 10 bases separating them. Looked up from germline, CDR1 is MGHDK and CDR2 is SYGVNS. The CDR3 spans 15 residues.